The source of this T cell receptor beta chain is a study of T-cell reconstitution after alpha-beta-depleted transplantation in children. Study outcomes and limitations: Fresh T-cell production supplied most of the T-cell counts and diversity seen one year after transplant. For some patients, TCRbeta diversity was high at day 60 because of recipient T cells and thymic progenitors that survived.

As for this clonotype: What it binds is not known.

Unique molecular identifiers were incorporated during preparation of the TCRbeta library. TCRdb re-called the PCR reads through MiXCR, storing one row per CDR3 protein. The sample carries 200,000 to 300,000 distinct CDR3 sequences, roughly a quarter recorded once. Germline V gives CDR1 MGHDK, CDR2 SYGVNS. This CDR3 has 16 residues. After removal of 1 base from V and 2 bases from J, the junction contained 6 bases not matched to a gene. This sequence joins TRBV25-1 and TRBJ2-3, with 7 bases fitting TRBD2. The input for sequencing was PBMCs, taken before TCRalphabeta/CD19-depleted stem cell transplant. This clonotype was obtained from a girl aged 2-10 years with Fanconi anemia, due to receive a stem cell transplant. Here the CDR3 reads CASSEWRSGVTDTQYF. In DNA form, the CDR3 reads TGTGCCAGCAGTGAATGGCGCAGCGGGGTCACAGATACGCAGTATTTT.